This T cell receptor beta chain was identified in a study of T cells after yellow fever vaccination. Via MiXCR, TCRdb re-called the 5' RACE reads, giving one row per CDR3 protein. Of 250,000 to 350,000 distinct CDR3 sequences in the sample, roughly 7% were seen once. This clonotype was observed a handful of times. CDR3 length equals 12 residues. V was pared by 6 bases and J by 3 bases, with 11 bases between. Germline-derived CDR1 and CDR2 are DFQATT and SNEGSKA (reference sequence). The chain recombines TRBV20-1 with TRBJ1-1, with D possibly TRBD1 on 6 matching bases. Sequencing was performed on PBMCs, taken 45 days after the first yellow fever vaccination. The sequence came from a man aged 18 to 29 who received the YFV17D yellow fever vaccine. CDR3: CSAWGRDTEAFF. DNA for the CDR3: TGCAGTGCATGGGGGCGAGACACTGAAGCTTTCTTT.